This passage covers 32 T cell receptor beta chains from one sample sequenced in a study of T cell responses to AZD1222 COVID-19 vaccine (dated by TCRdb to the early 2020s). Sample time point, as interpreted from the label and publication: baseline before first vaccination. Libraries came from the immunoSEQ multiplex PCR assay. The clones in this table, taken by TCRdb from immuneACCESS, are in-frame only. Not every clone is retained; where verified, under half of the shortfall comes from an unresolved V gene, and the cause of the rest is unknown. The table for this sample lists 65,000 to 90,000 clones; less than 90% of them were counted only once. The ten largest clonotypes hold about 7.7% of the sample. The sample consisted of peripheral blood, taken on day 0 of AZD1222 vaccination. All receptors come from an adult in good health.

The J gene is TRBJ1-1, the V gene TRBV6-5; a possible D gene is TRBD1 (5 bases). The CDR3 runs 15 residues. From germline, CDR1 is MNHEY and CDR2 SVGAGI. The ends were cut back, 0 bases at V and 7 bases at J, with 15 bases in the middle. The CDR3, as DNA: TGTGCCAGCAGTTACTCGTGGACAACCGAGGGTGAAGCTTTCTTT. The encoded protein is CASSYSWTTEGEAFF.

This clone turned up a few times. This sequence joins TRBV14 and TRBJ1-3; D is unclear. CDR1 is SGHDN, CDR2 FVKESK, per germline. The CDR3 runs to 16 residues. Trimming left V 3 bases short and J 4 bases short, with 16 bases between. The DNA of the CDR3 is TGTGCCAGCAGCCACGATCACCCGGACGCAGGAAACACCATATATTTT. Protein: CASSHDHPDAGNTIYF.

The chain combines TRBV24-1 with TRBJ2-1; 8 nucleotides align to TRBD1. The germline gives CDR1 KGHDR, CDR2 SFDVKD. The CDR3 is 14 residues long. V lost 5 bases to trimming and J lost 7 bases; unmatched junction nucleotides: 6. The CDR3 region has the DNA TGTGCCACCAGTGGTGGGGACAGGACGAATGAGCAGTTCTTC. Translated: CATSGGDRTNEQFF.

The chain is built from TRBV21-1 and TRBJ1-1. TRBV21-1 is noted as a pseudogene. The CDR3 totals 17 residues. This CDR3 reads CASSGPGTDDMNTEAFF. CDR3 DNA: TGTGCCAGCAGCGGCCCCGGGACGGACGATATGAACACTGAAGCTTTCTTT.

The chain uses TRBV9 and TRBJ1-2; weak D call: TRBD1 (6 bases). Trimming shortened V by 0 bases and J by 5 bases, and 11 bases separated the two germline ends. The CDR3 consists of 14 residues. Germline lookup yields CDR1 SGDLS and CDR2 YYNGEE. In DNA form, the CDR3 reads TGTGCCAGCAGCGTAGCTAGTCAGGGGTATGGCTACACCTTC. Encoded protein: CASSVASQGYGYTF.

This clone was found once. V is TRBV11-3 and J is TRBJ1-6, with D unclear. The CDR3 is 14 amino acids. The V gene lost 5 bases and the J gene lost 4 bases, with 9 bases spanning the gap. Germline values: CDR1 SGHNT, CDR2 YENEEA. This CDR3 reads CASSERPYNSPLHF. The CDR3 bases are TGTGCCAGCAGCGAACGTCCATATAATTCACCCCTCCACTTT.

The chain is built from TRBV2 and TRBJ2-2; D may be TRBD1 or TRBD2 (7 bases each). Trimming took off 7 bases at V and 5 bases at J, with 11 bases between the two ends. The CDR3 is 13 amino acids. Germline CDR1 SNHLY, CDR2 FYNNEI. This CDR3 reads CASKQGGTGELFF. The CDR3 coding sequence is TGTGCCAGCAAGCAGGGGGGGACCGGGGAGCTGTTTTTT.

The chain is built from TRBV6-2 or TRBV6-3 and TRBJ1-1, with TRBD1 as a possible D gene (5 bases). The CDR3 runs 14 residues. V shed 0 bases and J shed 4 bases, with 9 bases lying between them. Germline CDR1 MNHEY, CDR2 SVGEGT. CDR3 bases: TGTGCCAGCAGTTACTCGGGACGGGGCACTGAAGCTTTCTTT. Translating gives CASSYSGRGTEAFF.

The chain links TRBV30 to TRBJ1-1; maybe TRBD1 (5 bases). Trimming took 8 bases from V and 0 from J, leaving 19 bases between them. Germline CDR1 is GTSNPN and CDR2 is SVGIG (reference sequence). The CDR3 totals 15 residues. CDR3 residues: CAAAGGRLLNTEAFF. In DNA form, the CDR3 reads TGTGCCGCGGCTGGGGGAAGGCTCCTGAACACTGAAGCTTTCTTT.

CDR3 DNA sequence: TGCGCCAGCAGTGAAGGTAGCGGGAGGCCTAGCACAGATACGCAGTATTTT. Translation: CASSEGSGRPSTDTQYF. This chain connects TRBV10-2 to TRBJ2-3; 10 bases fit TRBD2. The CDR3 extends over 17 amino acids. Trimming cost V 3 bases and J 0 bases; bases outside gene matches: 6. Germline values: CDR1 WSHSY, CDR2 SAAADI.

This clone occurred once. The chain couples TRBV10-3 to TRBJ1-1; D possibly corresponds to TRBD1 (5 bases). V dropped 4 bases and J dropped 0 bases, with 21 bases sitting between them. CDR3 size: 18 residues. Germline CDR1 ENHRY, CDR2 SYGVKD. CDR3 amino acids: CAISVQGVVTSMNTEAFF. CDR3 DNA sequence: TGTGCCATCAGTGTCCAGGGTGTGGTGACCTCGATGAACACTGAAGCTTTCTTT.

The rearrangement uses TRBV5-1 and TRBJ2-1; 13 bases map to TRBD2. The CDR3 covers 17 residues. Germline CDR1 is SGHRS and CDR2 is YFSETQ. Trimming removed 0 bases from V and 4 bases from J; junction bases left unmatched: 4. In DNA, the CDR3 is TGCGCCAGCAGCTTGGGAGAACTAGCGGGGGGGTACAATGAGCAGTTCTTC. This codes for CASSLGELAGGYNEQFF.

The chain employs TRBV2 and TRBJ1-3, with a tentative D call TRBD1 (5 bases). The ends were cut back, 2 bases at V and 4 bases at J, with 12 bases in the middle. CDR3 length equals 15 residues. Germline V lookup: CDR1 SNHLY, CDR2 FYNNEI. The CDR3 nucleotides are TGTGCCAGCAGTGAAAACGCGGGGACCGGAAACACCATATATTTT. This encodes CASSENAGTGNTIYF.

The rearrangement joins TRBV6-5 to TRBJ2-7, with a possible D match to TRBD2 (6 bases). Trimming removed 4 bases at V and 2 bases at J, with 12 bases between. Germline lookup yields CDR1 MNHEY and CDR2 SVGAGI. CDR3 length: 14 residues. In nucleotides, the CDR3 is TGTGCCAGCAGTTGGGGGACTTCCGCCTACGAGCAGTACTTC. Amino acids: CASSWGTSAYEQYF.

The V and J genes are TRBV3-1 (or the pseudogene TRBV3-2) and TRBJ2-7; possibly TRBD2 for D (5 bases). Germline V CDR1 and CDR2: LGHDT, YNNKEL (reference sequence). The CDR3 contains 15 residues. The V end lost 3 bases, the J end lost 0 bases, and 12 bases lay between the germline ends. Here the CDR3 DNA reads TGTGCCAGCAGCCAGGTCCACAGCGGCTCCTACGAGCAGTACTTC. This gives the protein CASSQVHSGSYEQYF.

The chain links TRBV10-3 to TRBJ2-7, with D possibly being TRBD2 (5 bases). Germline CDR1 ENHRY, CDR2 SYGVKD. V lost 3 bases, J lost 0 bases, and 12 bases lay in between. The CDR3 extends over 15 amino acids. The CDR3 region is CAISERADVSYEQYF. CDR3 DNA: TGTGCCATCAGTGAAAGAGCGGATGTCTCCTACGAGCAGTACTTC.

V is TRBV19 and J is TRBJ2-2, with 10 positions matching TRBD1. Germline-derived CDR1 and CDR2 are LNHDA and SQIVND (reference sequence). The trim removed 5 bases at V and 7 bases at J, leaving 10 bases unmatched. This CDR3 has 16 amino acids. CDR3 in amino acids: CASSPGPGTGVGELFF. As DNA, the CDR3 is TGTGCCAGTAGTCCAGGTCCCGGGACAGGGGTCGGGGAGCTGTTTTTT.

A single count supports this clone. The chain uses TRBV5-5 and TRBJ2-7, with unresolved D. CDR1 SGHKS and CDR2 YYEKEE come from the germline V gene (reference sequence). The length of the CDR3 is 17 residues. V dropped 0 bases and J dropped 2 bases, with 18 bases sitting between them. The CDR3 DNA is TGTGCCAGCAGCTTGGCCGCCACCGGTGGACGGACCTACGAGCAGTACTTC. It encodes CASSLAATGGRTYEQYF.

This chain's CDR3 is CASSRGGGSYNEQFF. As DNA, the CDR3 is TGCGCCAGCAGCAGGGGGGGCGGGTCCTACAATGAGCAGTTCTTC. This chain joins TRBV5-1 and TRBJ2-1; D is perhaps TRBD2 (7 bases). This CDR3 spans 15 amino acids. The V gene's germline CDR1 is SGHRS and CDR2 YFSETQ. V was pared by 4 bases and J by 1 base, with 12 bases between.

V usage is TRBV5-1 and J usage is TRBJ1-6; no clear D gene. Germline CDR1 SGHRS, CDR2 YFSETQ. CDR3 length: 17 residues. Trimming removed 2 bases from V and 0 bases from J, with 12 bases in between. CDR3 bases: TGCGCCAGCAGCTTCCTCCTCACGAGCTCCTATAATTCACCCCTCCACTTT. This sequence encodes CASSFLLTSSYNSPLHF.

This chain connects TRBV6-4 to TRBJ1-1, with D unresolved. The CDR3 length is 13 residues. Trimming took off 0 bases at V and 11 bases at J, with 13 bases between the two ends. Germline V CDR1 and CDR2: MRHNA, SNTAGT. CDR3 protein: CASSDSRTVWAFF. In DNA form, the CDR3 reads TGTGCCAGCAGTGACTCCCGGACCGTGTGGGCTTTCTTT.

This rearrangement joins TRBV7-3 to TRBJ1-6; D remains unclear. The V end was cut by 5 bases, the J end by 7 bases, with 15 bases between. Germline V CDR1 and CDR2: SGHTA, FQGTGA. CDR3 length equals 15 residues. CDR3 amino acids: CASSLNRERNSPLHF. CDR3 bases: TGTGCCAGCAGCCTCAACCGGGAAAGGAATTCACCCCTCCACTTT.

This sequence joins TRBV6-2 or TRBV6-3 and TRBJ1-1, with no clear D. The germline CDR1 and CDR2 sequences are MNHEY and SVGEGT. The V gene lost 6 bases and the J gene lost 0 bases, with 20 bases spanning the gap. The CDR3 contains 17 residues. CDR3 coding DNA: TGTGCCAGCAGCGCTACTCCGACAACCACAATGAACACTGAAGCTTTCTTT. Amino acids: CASSATPTTTMNTEAFF.

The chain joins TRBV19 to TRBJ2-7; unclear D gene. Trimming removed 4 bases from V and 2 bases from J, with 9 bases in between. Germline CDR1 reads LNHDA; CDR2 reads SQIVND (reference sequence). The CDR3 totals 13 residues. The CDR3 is CASSTAPAYEQYF. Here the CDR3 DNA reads TGTGCCAGTAGTACTGCCCCCGCCTACGAGCAGTACTTC.

The CDR3 sequence: CASSHGKGAFF. CDR3 nucleotide sequence: TGCGCCAGCAGCCACGGTAAAGGAGCTTTCTTT. The chain carries TRBV10-2 and TRBJ1-1; no reliable D call. The CDR3 runs 11 residues. Germline V gene lookup returns CDR1 WSHSY and CDR2 SAAADI. Trimming pared 6 bases from V and 10 bases from J, leaving 12 bases between.

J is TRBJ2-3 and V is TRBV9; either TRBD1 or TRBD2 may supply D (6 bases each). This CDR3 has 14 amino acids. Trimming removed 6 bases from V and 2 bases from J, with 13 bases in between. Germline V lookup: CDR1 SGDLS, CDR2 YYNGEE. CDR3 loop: CASTEGQDTDTQYF. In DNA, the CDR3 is TGTGCCAGCACGGAGGGACAAGACACAGATACGCAGTATTTT. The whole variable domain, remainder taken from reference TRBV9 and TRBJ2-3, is DSGVTQTPKHLITATGQRVTLRCSPRSGDLSVYWYQQSLDQGLQFLIQYYNGEERAKGNILERFSAQQFPDLHSELNLSSLELGDSALYFCASTEGQDTDTQYFGPGTRLTVL.

The CDR3 DNA reads as TGTGCCACAAGCAGGGATACCTCGAACACCGGGGAGCTGTTTTTT. Translated: CATSRDTSNTGELFF. The rearrangement uses TRBV19 and TRBJ2-2; TRBD1 might be the D (5 bases). This CDR3 has 15 residues. The ends were cut back, 10 bases at V and 0 bases at J, with 15 bases in the middle. From germline, CDR1 is LNHDA and CDR2 SQIVND (reference sequence). Drawing the rest from reference TRBV19 and TRBJ2-2, the complete variable domain is DGGITQSPKYLFRKEGQNVTLSCEQNLNHDAMYWYRQDPGQGLRLIYYSQIVNDFQKGDIAEGYSVSREKKESFPLTVTSAQKNPTAFYLCATSRDTSNTGELFFGEGSRLTVL.

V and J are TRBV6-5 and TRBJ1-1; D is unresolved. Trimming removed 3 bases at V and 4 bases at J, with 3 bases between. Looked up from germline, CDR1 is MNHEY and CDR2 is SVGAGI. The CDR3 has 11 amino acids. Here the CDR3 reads CASSYATEAFF. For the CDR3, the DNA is TGTGCCAGCAGTTATGCCACTGAAGCTTTCTTT.

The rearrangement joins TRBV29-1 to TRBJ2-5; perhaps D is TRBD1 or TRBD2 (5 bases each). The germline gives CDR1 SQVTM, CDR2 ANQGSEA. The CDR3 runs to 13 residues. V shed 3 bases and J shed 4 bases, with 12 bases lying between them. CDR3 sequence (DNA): TGCAGCGTTGACAGGGATCGGGGAGAGACCCAGTACTTC. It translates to CSVDRDRGETQYF.

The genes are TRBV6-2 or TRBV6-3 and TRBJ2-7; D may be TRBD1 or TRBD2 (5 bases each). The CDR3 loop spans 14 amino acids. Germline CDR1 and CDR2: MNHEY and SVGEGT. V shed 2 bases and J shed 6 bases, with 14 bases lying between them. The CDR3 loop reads CASSYRRVGAEQYF. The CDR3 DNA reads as TGTGCCAGCAGTTACCGGCGGGTAGGGGCCGAGCAGTACTTC.

Here the CDR3 DNA reads TGCGCCAGCAGCCAAGTTGTAGGGAATGAAAAACTGTTTTTT. As protein: CASSQVVGNEKLFF. This chain uses TRBV4-1 with TRBJ1-4; no clear D. Germline values: CDR1 MGHRA, CDR2 YSYEKL. This CDR3 spans 14 amino acids. The V end lost 1 base, the J end lost 5 bases, and 8 bases lay between the germline ends.

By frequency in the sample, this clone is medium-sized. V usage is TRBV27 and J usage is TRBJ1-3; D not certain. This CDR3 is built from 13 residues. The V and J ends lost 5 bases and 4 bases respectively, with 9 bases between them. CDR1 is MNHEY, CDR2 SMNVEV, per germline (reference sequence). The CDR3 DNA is TGTGCCAGCAGTGCTATTCTCGGAAACACCATATATTTT. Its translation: CASSAILGNTIYF.